This record covers a single T cell receptor beta chain. Antigen unknown. Over several immunoSEQ plates, each subset's genomic DNA was distributed in even portions. Per the original methods: Owing to the provision of junction-only sequences devoid of quality scores by immunoSEQ, filtering differed. Profiling relied on immunoSEQ multiplex PCR, and the TCRdb table lists in-frame clones only, not all of them. That table supplies the V and J calls and clone size; D and trimming were determined from the DNA. Counted here are 2,100,000 or so clones, approximately 96% occurring once; the ten biggest clones make up less than 0.15%. The sample is drawn from a study of shared clonotypes between healthy human individuals. Notes on the study in general: A handful of donors shared 4.5% to 6.5% of their naive CD4 clonotypes.

The CDR3 is 18 residues long. Germline assignment: CDR1 SGHVS and CDR2 FQNEAQ. Trimming pared 4 bases from V and 4 bases from J, leaving 26 bases between. This TCR came from a man younger than 35 in good health. The chain is built from TRBV7-8 and TRBJ2-7; D unresolved. The sample taken for sequencing was naive CD4+ T cells sorted from blood. The subset was: CD45RA+ positively selected. The CDR3, as DNA: TGTGCCAGCAGCTACGTAGTAAAGCAGTCCACCGTAGCTTACGAGCAGTACTTC. Translation: CASSYVVKQSTVAYEQYF.